This TCR beta chain was sequenced for a study of blood T cell repertoires in COVID-19. Whole-study context: Researchers got acute and convalescent COVID-19 samples from the United States, Italy and Spain. From T cells, B-cell-depleted T cells, or PBMCs came the material, which was cDNA or gDNA.

Per the original data handling: Cell counts per sample came from amplifying reference gene primers. The assay was immunoSEQ multiplex PCR, and TCRdb's table has in-frame clones only and misses some. Clone size and the V and J calls come from that table; the DNA yielded D and trimming. The sample lists hundreds of thousands of clones, about 82% occurring once. Deletions cut 5 bases from V and 7 bases from J, with 8 bases between. There are 11 residues in the CDR3. The gene calls are TRBV12-3 or TRBV12-4 and TRBJ2-5; TRBD2 might be the D (5 bases). The sample taken for sequencing was peripheral blood. The clonotype was recovered from a man aged 50 to 60 with active or convalescent COVID-19. CDR3 in amino acids: CASSLGGTQYF. CDR3 DNA: TGTGCCAGCAGTCTAGGAGGGACCCAGTACTTC.